The 16 T cell receptor beta chains presented below share a single source sample, sequenced in a study of beta chain features in type 1 diabetes. The study reverse transcribed the entire isolated RNA, so it sequenced expressed TCRB transcripts. Sequenced by immunoSEQ multiplex PCR; TCRdb stores in-frame clones only, minus some. Of almost 350,000 clones in the sample, around 20% are singletons; the top ten hold 0.035% to 0.05%. The sample comprised naive CD4+ T cells from blood. These receptors were obtained from a woman aged 18-35 years in good health.

This clone was detected only a few times. This chain uses TRBV7-9 with TRBJ2-7; a weak D match, TRBD1 (5 bases). V dropped 5 bases and J dropped 2 bases, with 16 bases sitting between them. This CDR3 contains 15 residues. Germline loops: CDR1 SEHNR, CDR2 FQNEAQ (reference sequence). CDR3 nucleotides: TGTGCCAGCAGCCTTGGCTGGGGCGGCACCTACGAGCAGTACTTC. Translation gives CASSLGWGGTYEQYF.

This clone was counted only a few times. The chain carries TRBV6-4 and TRBJ1-5, with a tentative D call TRBD1 (5 bases). The CDR3 consists of 13 residues. Germline V CDR1 and CDR2: MRHNA, SNTAGT. The V gene lost 8 bases and the J gene lost 8 bases, with 16 bases spanning the gap. CDR3 amino acids: CASAIQGGEPQHF. The DNA for the CDR3 is TGTGCCAGCGCCATTCAGGGCGGAGAGCCCCAGCATTTT.

The table lists this clone with a few counts. The chain is built from TRBV7-9 and TRBJ1-5; tentative D call: TRBD1 (6 bases). V was pared by 2 bases and J by 15 bases, with 14 bases between. Germline CDR1 and CDR2: SEHNR and FQNEAQ (reference sequence). The CDR3 spans 12 residues. In nucleotides, the CDR3 is TGTGCCAGCAGCTTAAACAGGGAACTGCTGCATTTT. Its translation: CASSLNRELLHF.

The V gene is TRBV5-6, the J gene TRBJ1-1; maybe TRBD1 (5 bases). V was trimmed by 0 bases and J by 10 bases, leaving 10 bases between them. The length of the CDR3 is 12 residues. CDR1 is SGHDT and CDR2 is YYEEEE in the germline V gene. CDR3 sequence (DNA): TGTGCCAGCAGCTTGGCGGGGGGAAGAGCTTTCTTT. This gives the protein CASSLAGGRAFF. The variable domain in full, with the rest retrieved from reference TRBV5-6 and TRBJ1-1, is DAGVTQSPTHLIKTRGQQVTLRCSPKSGHDTVSWYQQALGQGPQFIFQYYEEEERQRGNFPDRFSGHQFPNYSSELNVNALLLGDSALYLCASSLAGGRAFFGQGTRLTVV.

This clone came up a few times. This CDR3 is also generated by other DNA sequences in the sample. This rearrangement joins TRBV29-1 to TRBJ1-4; TRBD1 matches at 8 bases. The CDR3 sequence is 13 residues long. The V segment lost 4 bases and the J segment 4 bases; nucleotides outside the gene matches: 2. From germline, CDR1 is SQVTM and CDR2 ANQGSEA. DNA for the CDR3: TGCAGCGTTGCCGACAGGGGTAATGAAAAACTGTTTTTT. Translated: CSVADRGNEKLFF. Full variable domain (rest looked up from reference TRBV29-1 and TRBJ1-4): SAVISQKPSRDICQRGTSLTIQCQVDSQVTMMFWYRQQPGQSLTLIATANQGSEATYESGFVIDKFPISRPNLTFSTLTVSNMSPEDSSIYLCSVADRGNEKLFFGSGTQLSVL.

This clone was observed a few times. This chain connects TRBV6-5 to TRBJ1-3, with a possible D match to TRBD1 (6 bases). V was trimmed by 7 bases and J by 0 bases, leaving 10 bases between them. The germline V gene encodes CDR1 MNHEY and CDR2 SVGAGI. The CDR3 length is 14 residues. The CDR3 DNA sequence: TGTGCCAGCATTCAAGGGGGCTCTGGAAACACCATATATTTT. This translates into CASIQGGSGNTIYF.

This chain uses TRBV18 with TRBJ2-7; tentative D call: TRBD2 (6 bases). CDR1 KGHSH and CDR2 LQKENI come from the germline V gene. V lost 2 bases and J lost 5, with 10 bases in between. This CDR3 is built from 13 residues. CDR3 in DNA: TGTGCCAGCTCACCAATGCGGGGCGACGAGCAGTACTTC. It is translated as CASSPMRGDEQYF.

V is TRBV5-1 and J is TRBJ2-1, with 8 nucleotides matching TRBD2. The length of the CDR3 is 14 residues. Germline CDR1 reads SGHRS; CDR2 reads YFSETQ. V lost 2 bases to trimming and J lost 7 bases; unmatched junction nucleotides: 5. In DNA, the CDR3 is TGCGCCAGCAGCTTCACTAGCGGAGTAAATGAGCAGTTCTTC. It is translated as CASSFTSGVNEQFF.

This clone was counted only a few times. The chain couples TRBV7-8 to TRBJ2-3; the D gene is possibly TRBD2 (6 bases). This CDR3 region has 13 residues. V lost 5 bases and J 3 bases, leaving 9 bases between the germline ends. Germline V CDR1 and CDR2: SGHVS, FQNEAQ. CDR3 nucleotide sequence: TGTGCCAGCAGCCTAGGAGGGACAGATACGCAGTATTTT. It is translated as CASSLGGTDTQYF.

The chain is built from TRBV18 and TRBJ2-3, with D possibly TRBD1 on 5 matching bases. The V gene's germline CDR1 is KGHSH and CDR2 LQKENI. V lost 2 bases and J lost 2, with 14 bases in between. This CDR3 is 16 amino acids long. CDR3 amino acids: CASSPFDQGITDTQYF. Here the CDR3 DNA reads TGTGCCAGCTCACCATTTGACCAGGGAATCACAGATACGCAGTATTTT.

The genes are TRBV19 and TRBJ1-2; a weak D match, TRBD1 (5 bases). Germline V gene lookup returns CDR1 LNHDA and CDR2 SQIVND (reference sequence). CDR3 length equals 13 residues. Trimming stripped 7 bases from V and 2 bases from J, with 11 bases between. CDR3 in amino acids: CASTPQENYGYTF. CDR3 nucleotide sequence: TGTGCCAGTACACCACAGGAGAACTATGGCTACACCTTC. Supplemented by reference TRBV19 and TRBJ1-2, the full variable domain reads DGGITQSPKYLFRKEGQNVTLSCEQNLNHDAMYWYRQDPGQGLRLIYYSQIVNDFQKGDIAEGYSVSREKKESFPLTVTSAQKNPTAFYLCASTPQENYGYTFGSGTRLTVV.

This clone occurred a few times. Within the sample, other DNA sequences also encode this same CDR3. CDR3 bases: TGCGCCAGCAGCCTCGGGACAGGGAGGAATTCACCCCTCCACTTT. Translation gives CASSLGTGRNSPLHF. The J gene is TRBJ1-6, the V gene TRBV5-1; 9 nucleotides line up with TRBD1. Trimming took 4 bases from V and 7 from J; bases not matched to a gene: 6. Looked up from germline, CDR1 is SGHRS and CDR2 is YFSETQ. The CDR3 contains 15 residues. Together with reference TRBV5-1 and TRBJ1-6, the CDR3 gives the full variable domain: KAGVTQTPRYLIKTRGQQVTLSCSPISGHRSVSWYQQTPGQGLQFLFEYFSETQRNKGNFPGRFSGRQFSNSRSEMNVSTLELGDSALYLCASSLGTGRNSPLHFGNGTRLTVT.

The V call is TRBV2, the J call TRBJ1-2; maybe TRBD1 (6 bases). The V gene lost 5 bases and the J gene lost 5 bases, with 18 bases spanning the gap. The V gene's germline CDR1 is SNHLY and CDR2 FYNNEI. The CDR3 has 15 amino acids. Written as DNA, the CDR3 is TGTGCCAGCAGTAACAGGGTAGGGGCCCAGTATGGCTACACCTTC. It encodes CASSNRVGAQYGYTF.

The table lists this clone with a few counts. This rearrangement joins TRBV7-9 to TRBJ1-2, with 7 bases lining up with TRBD1. CDR1 SEHNR and CDR2 FQNEAQ come from the germline V gene (reference sequence). The CDR3 has 14 amino acids. J was trimmed by 5 bases and V by 5 bases; bases with no gene match: 8. The CDR3 loop reads CASSPYDREYGYTF. The CDR3 DNA is TGTGCCAGCAGCCCGTACGACAGGGAGTATGGCTACACCTTC.

The V and J genes are TRBV6-5 and TRBJ2-5; D might be TRBD2 (6 bases). V gave up 1 base and J gave up 2 bases, with 8 bases separating them. The germline CDR1 and CDR2 sequences are MNHEY and SVGAGI. This CDR3 has 14 amino acids. The CDR3 sequence: CASSYLAAQETQYF. The CDR3 DNA reads TGTGCCAGCAGTTACTTAGCGGCACAAGAGACCCAGTACTTC.

In the case of this clone: Other DNA sequences in the sample encode the same CDR3. The V call is TRBV30, the J call TRBJ1-2, with D perhaps matching TRBD1 (5 bases). CDR3 length equals 12 residues. V shed 5 bases and J shed 1 base, with 8 bases lying between them. Germline V gene lookup returns CDR1 GTSNPN and CDR2 SVGIG (reference sequence). The CDR3 loop reads CAWRGGNYGYTF. The DNA of the CDR3 is TGTGCCTGGCGGGGGGGTAACTATGGCTACACCTTC. The entire variable domain, with the rest obtained from reference TRBV30 and TRBJ1-2, is as follows: SQTIHQWPATLVQPVGSPLSLECTVEGTSNPNLYWYRQAAGRGLQLLFYSVGIGQISSEVPQNLSASRPQDRQFILSSKKLLLSDSGFYLCAWRGGNYGYTFGSGTRLTVV.